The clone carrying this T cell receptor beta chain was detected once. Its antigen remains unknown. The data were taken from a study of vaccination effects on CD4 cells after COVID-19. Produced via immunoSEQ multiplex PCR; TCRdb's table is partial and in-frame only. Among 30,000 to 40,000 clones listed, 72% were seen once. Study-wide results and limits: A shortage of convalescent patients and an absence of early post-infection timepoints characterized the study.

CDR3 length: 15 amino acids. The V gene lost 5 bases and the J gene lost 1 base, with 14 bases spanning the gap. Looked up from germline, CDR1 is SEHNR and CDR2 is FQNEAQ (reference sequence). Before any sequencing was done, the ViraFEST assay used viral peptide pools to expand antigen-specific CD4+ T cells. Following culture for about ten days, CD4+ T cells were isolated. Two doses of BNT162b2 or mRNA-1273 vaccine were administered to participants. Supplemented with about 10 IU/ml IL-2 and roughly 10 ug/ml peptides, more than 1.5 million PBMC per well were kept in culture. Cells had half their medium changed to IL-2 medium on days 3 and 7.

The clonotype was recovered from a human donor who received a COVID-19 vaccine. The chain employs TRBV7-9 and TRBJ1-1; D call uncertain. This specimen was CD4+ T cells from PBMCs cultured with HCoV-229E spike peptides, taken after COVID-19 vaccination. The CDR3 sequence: CASSIRGRQNTEAFF. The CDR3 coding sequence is TGTGCCAGCAGCATCCGAGGACGGCAGAACACTGAAGCTTTCTTT.